The 13 T cell receptor beta chains in this list originate from one sample, sequenced in a study of CD8 T cells in ankylosing spondylitis. TCRdb re-derived calls from the 5' RACE reads in MiXCR, one entry per CDR3 protein. Here the sample spans about 240,000 distinct CDR3 sequences, roughly a tenth being singletons. Sequenced sample: blood, either unsorted or a sorted T cell fraction (not recorded which). These receptors originate from a male donor with ankylosing spondylitis or in good health (not recorded which).

V gene TRBV10-3 combines with J gene TRBJ1-2; a possible D gene is TRBD1 (5 bases). V was clipped by 0 bases and J by 3 bases, with 11 bases between them. CDR3 length equals 15 residues. From germline, CDR1 is ENHRY and CDR2 SYGVKD. The CDR3 here is CAISESGAGDYGYTF. The CDR3 DNA is TGTGCCATCAGTGAGTCAGGGGCGGGGGACTATGGCTACACCTTC.

This clonotype was picked up many times. J is TRBJ2-7 and V is TRBV12-3 or TRBV12-4, with 11 bases that match TRBD2. The V gene end was trimmed by 7 bases and the J gene end by 7 bases; junction bases not matched to a gene: 18. The CDR3 is 17 amino acids. The CDR3, as DNA: TGTGCCAGCACCTCATGGGCTAGCGGGAGGAAGTCGGGTGAGCAGTACTTC. Translating gives CASTSWASGRKSGEQYF.

In its sample, this clonotype was seen many times. The chain employs TRBV5-1 and TRBJ2-1; 15 nucleotides line up with TRBD2. Germline CDR1 is SGHRS and CDR2 is YFSETQ. This CDR3 is 15 amino acids long. With 4 bases clipped from V and 9 bases from J, the junction kept 5 bases outside the gene matches. CDR3 amino acids: CASSPGLAGGAEQFF. The CDR3 DNA follows: TGCGCCAGCAGCCCGGGACTAGCGGGGGGTGCTGAGCAGTTCTTC.

This clonotype was counted ten times or more. V usage is TRBV20-1 and J usage is TRBJ2-1; TRBD2 aligns across 8 bases. The CDR3 spans 13 residues. The V and J ends lost 6 bases and 8 bases, in that order; junction bases with no gene match: 9. Germline CDR1 DFQATT, CDR2 SNEGSKA (reference sequence). The CDR3 protein is CSATGGRIDEQFF. In DNA, the CDR3 is TGCAGTGCCACGGGAGGGAGGATAGATGAGCAGTTCTTC.

This clonotype was counted ten times or more. The chain is built from TRBV3-1 and TRBJ2-1; the D gene is possibly TRBD1 (6 bases). Trimming shortened V by 0 bases and J by 0 bases, and 12 bases separated the two germline ends. Germline V lookup: CDR1 LGHDT, CDR2 YNNKEL (reference sequence). CDR3 length: 17 amino acids. The CDR3 sequence: CASSQDSGTSSYNEQFF. CDR3 coding DNA: TGTGCCAGCAGCCAAGATTCCGGGACAAGCTCCTACAATGAGCAGTTCTTC.

This chain uses TRBV5-6 with TRBJ1-2; D is uncertain. The CDR3 runs to 13 residues. Trimming left V 4 bases short and J 0 bases short, with 7 bases between. Germline loops: CDR1 SGHDT, CDR2 YYEEEE. The CDR3 bases are TGTGCCAGCAGCATCGATCCTAACTATGGCTACACCTTC. It encodes CASSIDPNYGYTF.

This clonotype has just a few counts. The chain combines TRBV10-1 with TRBJ2-1; 10 positions agree with TRBD2. With 4 bases clipped from V and 3 bases from J, the junction kept 9 bases outside the gene matches. CDR1 and CDR2 (germline): WNHNN, SYGVQD (reference sequence). The CDR3 contains 17 residues. CDR3 residues: CASSGLPGLAFYNEQFF. CDR3 sequence (DNA): TGCGCCAGCAGTGGTCTCCCGGGACTAGCGTTCTACAATGAGCAGTTCTTC.

This clonotype was recorded at least ten times. The chain employs TRBV21-1 and TRBJ1-1; the table's D gene call, TRBD1, was not cross checked with the DNA. TRBV21-1 has pseudogene status. This CDR3 region has 14 residues. The CDR3 DNA reads TGTGCCAGCAGCAAAAGGACAGCGAACACTGAAGCTTTCTTT. Protein: CASSKRTANTEAFF.

This chain joins TRBV21-1 and TRBJ2-7; TRBD1 reflects the table's D call only, with no check against the DNA. TRBV21-1 is classified as a pseudogene. CDR3 length: 17 residues. This chain's CDR3 is CASSKARRQGGCYEQYF. The DNA for the CDR3 is TGTGCCAGCAGCAAAGCGCGGCGACAGGGAGGTTGCTACGAGCAGTACTTC.

This clonotype showed up many times. The V gene is TRBV20-1, the J gene TRBJ2-1; no clear D. The V and J ends lost 0 bases and 8 bases respectively, with 17 bases between them. Germline CDR1 is DFQATT and CDR2 is SNEGSKA (reference sequence). The CDR3 contains 15 residues. The CDR3 region is CSARESAATRDEQFF. The CDR3 DNA sequence: TGCAGTGCTAGAGAATCGGCAGCAACCCGGGATGAGCAGTTCTTC.

This chain links TRBV7-9 with TRBJ2-1; 11 bases are a match to TRBD2. V was pared by 5 bases and J by 7 bases, with 13 bases of the junction left unmatched. The CDR3 is 17 residues long. Germline V gene sequence: CDR1 SEHNR, CDR2 FQNEAQ (reference sequence). Written as DNA, the CDR3 is TGTGCCAGCAGCCCAACCCTAGCGGGGGGCTCCTGGAATGAGCAGTTCTTC. Its protein is CASSPTLAGGSWNEQFF.

This clonotype was picked up many times. The genes are TRBV15 and TRBJ1-4; D uncertain. CDR3 length: 13 amino acids. V was trimmed by 1 base and J by 7 bases, leaving 7 bases between them. Germline V gene lookup returns CDR1 LNHNV and CDR2 YYDKDF (reference sequence). CDR3 sequence (DNA): TGTGCCACCAGCAGAGGTTTTCGTGAAAAACTGTTTTTT. It specifies CATSRGFREKLFF.

This clonotype was found many times. The chain combines TRBV5-1 with TRBJ1-4; tentatively, D is TRBD1 (5 bases). CDR1 and CDR2 (germline): SGHRS, YFSETQ. The CDR3 covers 16 residues. Trimming removed 7 bases from V and 7 bases from J, with 23 bases in between. CDR3 sequence: CASRSLPGQGFEKLFF. CDR3 DNA sequence: TGCGCCAGCCGATCCCTCCCGGGTCAGGGCTTTGAAAAACTGTTTTTT.